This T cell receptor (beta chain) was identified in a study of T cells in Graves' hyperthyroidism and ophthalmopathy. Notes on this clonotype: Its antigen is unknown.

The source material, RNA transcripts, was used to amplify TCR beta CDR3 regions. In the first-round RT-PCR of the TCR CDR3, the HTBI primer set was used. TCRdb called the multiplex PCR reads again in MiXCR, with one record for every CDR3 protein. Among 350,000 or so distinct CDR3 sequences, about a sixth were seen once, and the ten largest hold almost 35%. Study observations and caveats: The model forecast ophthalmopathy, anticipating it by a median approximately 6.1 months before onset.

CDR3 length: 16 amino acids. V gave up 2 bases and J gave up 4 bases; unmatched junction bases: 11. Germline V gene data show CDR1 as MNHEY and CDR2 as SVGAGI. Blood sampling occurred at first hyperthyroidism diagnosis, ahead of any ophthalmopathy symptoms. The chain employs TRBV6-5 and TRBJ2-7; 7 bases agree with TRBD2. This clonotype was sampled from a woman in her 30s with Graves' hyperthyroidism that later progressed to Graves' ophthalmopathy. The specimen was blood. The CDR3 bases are TGTGCCAGCAGTTACCCGCCATCGAGCGGGGCATACGAGCAGTACTTC. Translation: CASSYPPSSGAYEQYF.